What follows describes a single TCR beta chain. How the authors handled the data: Nucleated cell counts were estimated from reference gene primer amplification. Profiled with immunoSEQ multiplex PCR; TCRdb holds only in-frame clones, not every one. The D gene and trimming were derived from the DNA, and the V and J assignments and clone size from that table. The table lists 300,000 to 350,000 clones, under 90% of them singletons, with over 8.5% in the top ten. The data stem from a study of blood T cell repertoires in COVID-19. The CDR3 is made up of 14 amino acids. V lost 6 bases to trimming and J lost 2 bases, with 14 bases between them. CDR1 and CDR2 from the germline V gene are MNHNY and SVGAGI (reference sequence). Recovered participants had two consecutive negative NP/OP PCR tests, healthcare professional clearance, or symptom resolution.

This receptor was identified in a woman between 25 and 40 years old who had recovered from COVID-19. The gene calls are TRBV6-6 and TRBJ2-7; D unclear. Sequencing was performed on PBMCs or T cells enriched from blood (not recorded which). DNA for the CDR3: TGTGCCAGCAGCCCCAACATTGAACCCTACGAGCAGTACTTC. Translation gives CASSPNIEPYEQYF.